The 29 T cell receptor beta chains below were found in one sample sequenced in a study of T cells in Graves' hyperthyroidism and ophthalmopathy. Researchers took RNA transcripts and amplified the TCR beta CDR3 regions from them. The primer set for the first-round RT-PCR of the TCR CDR3 was HTBI. Each CDR3 protein gets one entry after TCRdb re-called the multiplex PCR reads with MiXCR. The repertoire holds hundreds of thousands of distinct CDR3 sequences, with roughly 19% as singletons. The sample comprised blood. These receptors came from a man aged 50 or older with Graves' ophthalmopathy.

This clonotype has at least ten counts. The J gene is TRBJ2-3, the V gene TRBV5-1; D is unclear. The CDR3 is 13 amino acids. The ends were cut back, 5 bases at V and 0 bases at J, with 7 bases in the middle. Germline V lookup: CDR1 SGHRS, CDR2 YFSETQ. Here the CDR3 DNA reads TGCGCCAGCAGGGCGACTAGCACAGATACGCAGTATTTT. It yields the protein CASRATSTDTQYF.

The rearrangement uses TRBV7-3 and TRBJ1-6; 7 bases are shared with TRBD1. The V and J ends lost 4 bases and 9 bases, in that order; junction bases with no gene match: 6. Germline CDR1 reads SGHTA; CDR2 reads FQGTGA. This CDR3 has 14 residues. In DNA form, the CDR3 reads TGTGCCAGCAGCTCCGGAGGGGGCCCTTCACCCCTCCACTTT. Translating it yields CASSSGGGPSPLHF.

This clonotype was observed a handful of times. V gene TRBV6-1 combines with J gene TRBJ2-7; TRBD2 matches at 12 bases. The V segment lost 6 bases and the J segment 4 bases; nucleotides outside the gene matches: 7. CDR3 length equals 15 residues. Germline CDR1 reads MNHNS; CDR2 reads SASEGT. This CDR3 is CASRPGTSGPYEQYF. The CDR3 DNA reads TGTGCCAGCAGACCCGGGACTAGCGGGCCTTACGAGCAGTACTTC.

This clonotype was seen repeatedly, ten times or more. V usage is TRBV29-1 and J usage is TRBJ1-1; D not resolved. Germline CDR1 SQVTM, CDR2 ANQGSEA. This CDR3 has 12 amino acids. V was cut by 0 bases and J by 7 bases, with 9 bases left in between. CDR3 region: CSVEDRAYEAFF. The CDR3 region has the DNA TGCAGCGTTGAAGATCGGGCCTATGAAGCTTTCTTT.

This clonotype was recorded at least ten times. The gene calls are TRBV30 and TRBJ2-7; 10 positions agree with TRBD2. After removal of 7 bases from V and 4 bases from J, the junction contained 7 bases not matched to a gene. The CDR3 extends over 13 amino acids. Germline V gives CDR1 GTSNPN, CDR2 SVGIG (reference sequence). The DNA of the CDR3 is TGTGCCTCCCTCTCTAGCGGGAGATACGAGCAGTACTTC. Translated, it gives CASLSSGRYEQYF.

V and J are TRBV20-1 and TRBJ1-4; tentatively, D is TRBD1 (5 bases). The CDR3 totals 16 residues. Germline V lookup: CDR1 DFQATT, CDR2 SNEGSKA (reference sequence). Trimming took 0 bases from V and 8 from J, leaving 19 bases between them. Here the CDR3 DNA reads TGCAGTGCTAGAGATAAAGGCCAGGGTCTGGGAGAAAAACTGTTTTTT. Its protein is CSARDKGQGLGEKLFF.

CDR3 amino acids: CSASWGSGINEQFF. The CDR3, as DNA: TGCAGTGCTAGCTGGGGTAGCGGGATAAATGAGCAGTTCTTC. V is TRBV20-1 and J is TRBJ2-1, with 8 bases identical to TRBD2. The V segment lost 3 bases and the J segment 7 bases; nucleotides outside the gene matches: 8. The CDR3 is 14 residues long. CDR1 DFQATT and CDR2 SNEGSKA come from the germline V gene (reference sequence).

On this clonotype: This may be a read error: a much more frequent sequence differs by one nucleotide. V and J are TRBV11-2 and TRBJ2-4, with a tentative D call TRBD1 (9 bases). The CDR3 is 16 residues long. Germline-derived CDR1 and CDR2 are SGHAT and FQNNGV. The CDR3 bases are TGTGCCAGCGGCTTAGCGGGACAGGGAGCTAAAAACATTCAGTACTTC. Translating it yields CASGLAGQGAKNIQYF.

At least ten counts were recorded for this clonotype. V and J are TRBV28 and TRBJ1-1, with TRBD1 matching over 7 bases. The CDR3 runs 15 residues. Trimming removed 5 bases from V and 0 bases from J; junction bases left unmatched: 6. Germline CDR1 is MDHEN and CDR2 is SYDVKM. The CDR3 nucleotides are TGTGCCAGCAGTCCAGGGGGGAACATGAACACTGAAGCTTTCTTT. Protein product: CASSPGGNMNTEAFF.

Many counts were recorded for this clonotype. This sequence joins TRBV28 and TRBJ2-1; the D is unclear. CDR3 length: 12 residues. Looked up from germline, CDR1 is MDHEN and CDR2 is SYDVKM. With 6 bases removed from V and 10 bases from J, the gap between germline ends came to 13 bases. CDR3 amino acids: CASSLTGLEQFF. In nucleotides, the CDR3 is TGTGCCAGCAGCCTCACCGGGCTCGAGCAGTTCTTC.

Ten or more counts support this clonotype. The chain combines TRBV15 with TRBJ1-1; D may be TRBD1 (5 bases). Germline-derived CDR1 and CDR2 are LNHNV and YYDKDF (reference sequence). The CDR3 is made up of 16 amino acids. V lost 5 bases to trimming and J lost 4 bases, with 20 bases between them. The CDR3 protein is CATSPRGSREGTEAFF. Here the CDR3 DNA reads TGTGCCACCAGCCCTCGGGGGTCCAGGGAGGGCACTGAAGCTTTCTTT.

This clonotype occurred many times. The chain links TRBV11-2 to TRBJ2-1, with 9 bases identical to TRBD2. This CDR3 region has 16 residues. Germline V CDR1 and CDR2: SGHAT, FQNNGV. J lost 5 bases, V lost 1 base, and 6 bases had no gene match. CDR3 nucleotides: TGTGCCAGCAGCTTAGTCGGCGGGAGGGCCCACAATGAGCAGTTCTTC. Protein sequence: CASSLVGGRAHNEQFF.

This clonotype appeared a few times. The V gene is TRBV28, the J gene TRBJ2-3; TRBD2 is a possible D gene (6 bases). CDR3 length equals 15 residues. Germline loops: CDR1 MDHEN, CDR2 SYDVKM. Trimming took off 3 bases at V and 4 bases at J, with 14 bases between the two ends. CDR3 sequence: CASSFSGSGPDTQYF. The CDR3 bases are TGTGCCAGCAGTTTCAGCGGGTCCGGGCCAGATACGCAGTATTTT.

This clonotype was counted only a few times. The chain joins TRBV20-1 to TRBJ2-7, with TRBD1 identical over 7 bases. The CDR3 has 14 residues. CDR1 and CDR2 (germline): DFQATT, SNEGSKA (reference sequence). The V and J ends lost 5 bases and 1 base, in that order; junction bases with no gene match: 8. CDR3 in amino acids: CSASGQVLSYEQYF. The CDR3 DNA reads as TGCAGTGCTTCCGGACAGGTACTTTCCTACGAGCAGTACTTC.

This clonotype was detected many times. The chain links TRBV7-3 to TRBJ2-7, with 15 nucleotides matching TRBD2. With 5 bases clipped from V and 5 bases from J, the junction kept 10 bases outside the gene matches. The CDR3 has 17 residues. Germline CDR1 and CDR2: SGHTA and FQGTGA. CDR3 in amino acids: CASSQTGTSGRLNEQYF. In DNA form, the CDR3 reads TGTGCCAGCAGCCAAACAGGGACTAGCGGGAGGCTCAACGAGCAGTACTTC.

This clonotype has ten or more counts. The chain employs TRBV11-2 and TRBJ2-1; the D gene is possibly TRBD2 (5 bases). Germline V gene data show CDR1 as SGHAT and CDR2 as FQNNGV. The CDR3 length is 14 residues. Trimming took 8 bases from V and 4 from J, leaving 15 bases between them. This CDR3 reads CASAPLGAYNEQFF. In DNA, the CDR3 is TGTGCCAGCGCTCCCTTGGGAGCGTACAATGAGCAGTTCTTC. The full variable domain, completed using reference TRBV11-2 and TRBJ2-1, is EAGVAQSPRYKIIEKRQSVAFWCNPISGHATLYWYQQILGQGPKLLIQFQNNGVVDDSQLPKDRFSAERLKGVDSTLKIQPAKLEDSAVYLCASAPLGAYNEQFFGPGTRLTVL.

This clonotype was counted only a few times. The chain is built from TRBV3-1 and TRBJ2-5; 12 bases are a match to TRBD2. The V gene's germline CDR1 is LGHDT and CDR2 YNNKEL (reference sequence). The CDR3 covers 17 residues. Unmatched junction bases numbered 8, after V lost 2 bases and J lost 4 bases. The CDR3 DNA is TGTGCCAGCAGCCAAAGGGCTAGCGGGAGGGCCGGAGAGACCCAGTACTTC. It yields the protein CASSQRASGRAGETQYF.

This clonotype appeared many times. The chain employs TRBV6-5 and TRBJ2-7; 9 nucleotides align to TRBD1. The CDR3 totals 15 residues. The germline V gene has CDR1 MNHEY and CDR2 SVGAGI. The junction had 6 bases not matched to a gene; V was cut back by 1 base and J by 5 bases. DNA for the CDR3: TGTGCCAGCAGTTACTATCCCGGGACAGGGAACGAGCAGTACTTC. The encoded protein is CASSYYPGTGNEQYF.

This clonotype appeared many times. The chain carries TRBV12-3 or TRBV12-4 and TRBJ2-5; TRBD1 might be the D (7 bases). Trimming left V 0 bases short and J 11 bases short, with 16 bases between. The CDR3 runs to 14 residues. This CDR3 reads CASSLAGNRGLQYF. The DNA for the CDR3 is TGTGCCAGCAGTTTAGCAGGGAACAGGGGACTTCAGTACTTC.

J is TRBJ2-1 and V is TRBV6-5; D call uncertain. The CDR3 is 18 amino acids. Germline values: CDR1 MNHEY, CDR2 SVGAGI. V shed 2 bases and J shed 3 bases, with 20 bases lying between them. The CDR3 is CASSYNPWVEVSYNEQFF. CDR3 DNA: TGTGCCAGCAGTTACAACCCCTGGGTGGAAGTGAGCTACAATGAGCAGTTCTTC.

In this sample, this clonotype turned up a few times. The V call is TRBV2, the J call TRBJ1-4; 10 nucleotides align to TRBD1. Germline loops: CDR1 SNHLY, CDR2 FYNNEI. The V gene end was trimmed by 1 base and the J gene end by 8 bases; junction bases not matched to a gene: 4. The CDR3 covers 15 residues. The CDR3: CASSEGGQGLEKLFF. The CDR3 DNA reads TGTGCCAGCAGTGAAGGGGGACAGGGGTTGGAAAAACTGTTTTTT. Complete variable domain (other parts from reference TRBV2 and TRBJ1-4): EPEVTQTPSHQVTQMGQEVILRCVPISNHLYFYWYRQILGQKVEFLVSFYNNEISEKSEIFDDQFSVERPDGSNFTLKIRSTKLEDSAMYFCASSEGGQGLEKLFFGSGTQLSVL.

This clonotype was detected ten times or more. DNA of the CDR3: TGTGCCAGCAGTTCCAGGGGGAGAGGCAATCAGCCCCAGCATTTT. Protein: CASSSRGRGNQPQHF. This chain joins TRBV2 and TRBJ1-5; 7 bases align to TRBD1. This CDR3 has 15 amino acids. The ends lost 5 bases at V and 2 bases at J; junction bases unmatched: 6. Looked up from germline, CDR1 is SNHLY and CDR2 is FYNNEI.

The chain recombines TRBV24-1 with TRBJ2-7, with 11 bases fitting TRBD2. Germline V gene data show CDR1 as KGHDR and CDR2 as SFDVKD. V lost 4 bases to trimming and J lost 0 bases; unmatched junction nucleotides: 7. CDR3 length equals 17 residues. The CDR3 DNA is TGTGCCACCAGTGACACTTCTAGCGGGGGGAGCTCCTACGAGCAGTACTTC. Protein: CATSDTSSGGSSYEQYF.

This clonotype showed up many times. The V and J genes are TRBV7-3 and TRBJ2-6, with TRBD2 matching 7 bases. This CDR3 is 13 amino acids long. V dropped 4 bases and J dropped 8; count of bases not matched to a gene: 2. The germline V gene encodes CDR1 SGHTA and CDR2 FQGTGA. The CDR3, as DNA: TGTGCCAGCAGCTCCAGCGGGACCAACGTCCTGACTTTC. It is translated as CASSSSGTNVLTF. The full variable domain, with the rest looked up from reference TRBV7-3 and TRBJ2-6, is GAGVSQTPSNKVTEKGKYVELRCDPISGHTALYWYRQSLGQGPEFLIYFQGTGAADDSGLPNDRFFAVRPEGSVSTLKIQRTERGDSAVYLCASSSSGTNVLTFGAGSRLTVL.

This clonotype has ten or more counts. The chain is built from TRBV11-2 and TRBJ2-1; 9 nucleotides agree with TRBD2. This CDR3 has 16 amino acids. The V and J ends lost 10 bases and 0 bases, in that order; junction bases with no gene match: 10. Per the germline V gene, CDR1 is SGHAT and CDR2 is FQNNGV. CDR3 nucleotide sequence: TGTGCCACCGGGGGCGGGAGGGCACTCTCCTACAATGAGCAGTTCTTC. This translates into CATGGGRALSYNEQFF.

This clonotype has ten or more counts. The rearrangement links TRBV7-2 to TRBJ2-5, with 7 bases fitting TRBD2. Trimming at V came to 1 base and at J to 4 bases, leaving 0 bases not matched to a gene. Germline V gene sequence: CDR1 SGHTA, CDR2 FQGNSA. There are 13 residues in the CDR3. For the CDR3, the DNA is TGTGCCAGCAGCTTAGGCGGGAGAGAGACCCAGTACTTC. This codes for CASSLGGRETQYF.

This clonotype was seen repeatedly, ten times or more. The chain links TRBV18 to TRBJ2-7, with D possibly TRBD1 on 6 matching bases. The V gene's germline CDR1 is KGHSH and CDR2 LQKENI. This CDR3 is 16 amino acids long. V was pared by 2 bases and J by 2 bases, with 16 bases between. Here the CDR3 reads CASSPYGAGVTYEQYF. DNA for the CDR3: TGTGCCAGCTCACCATACGGTGCAGGGGTAACCTACGAGCAGTACTTC.

This clonotype was seen ten or more times. The J gene is TRBJ2-2, the V gene TRBV7-3, with TRBD2 matching over 7 bases. The CDR3 is 17 amino acids. Trimming took 0 bases from V and 2 from J; bases not matched to a gene: 6. CDR1 SGHTA and CDR2 FQGTGA come from the germline V gene. The CDR3 DNA sequence: TGTGCCAGCAGCTTAACGTTCGGCGGGAGTAACACCGGGGAGCTGTTTTTT. Protein: CASSLTFGGSNTGELFF.

This clonotype was seen a handful of times. The genes are TRBV6-1 and TRBJ1-2, with D perhaps TRBD1 (6 bases). The CDR3 totals 13 residues. The germline V and J ends were trimmed by 6 bases and 4 bases, with 12 bases remaining between them. Germline CDR1 is MNHNS and CDR2 is SASEGT. CDR3 nucleotide sequence: TGTGCCAGCAGCCCGGACAGTATCTATGGCTACACCTTC. Amino acid sequence: CASSPDSIYGYTF.